This T cell receptor (beta chain) was captured in a study of CD8 T cells in ankylosing spondylitis. This CDR3 spans 13 amino acids. Germline V gives CDR1 SQVTM, CDR2 ANQGSEA. Trimming took off 6 bases at V and 5 bases at J, with 13 bases between the two ends. Study findings and constraints: Disease-linked clones bore a CD8+ phenotype and were relatively rare in peripheral blood.

Turning to this clonotype: What it binds is unknown.

TCRdb re-analysed the 5' RACE reads in MiXCR, keeping a single row per CDR3 protein. Of some 33,000 distinct CDR3 sequences listed, 11% to 15% are singletons. J is TRBJ2-2 and V is TRBV29-1; D assignment may be TRBD1 or TRBD2 (6 bases each). This receptor was taken from a male donor with ankylosing spondylitis or in good health (not recorded which). The sample consisted of blood. Written as DNA, the CDR3 is TGCAGCGTCCACGGGGGCTGGACCGGGGAGCTGTTTTTT. It encodes CSVHGGWTGELFF.